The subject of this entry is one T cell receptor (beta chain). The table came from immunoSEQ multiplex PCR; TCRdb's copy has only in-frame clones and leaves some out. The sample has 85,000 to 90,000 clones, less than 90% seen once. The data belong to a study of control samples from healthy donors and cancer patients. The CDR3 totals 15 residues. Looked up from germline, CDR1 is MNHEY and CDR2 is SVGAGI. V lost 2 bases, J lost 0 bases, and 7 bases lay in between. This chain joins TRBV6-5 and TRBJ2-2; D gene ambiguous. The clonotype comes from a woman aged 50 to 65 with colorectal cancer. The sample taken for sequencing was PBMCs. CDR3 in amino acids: CASSYVDPNTGELFF. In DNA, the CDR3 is TGTGCCAGCAGTTACGTGGACCCGAACACCGGGGAGCTGTTTTTT.